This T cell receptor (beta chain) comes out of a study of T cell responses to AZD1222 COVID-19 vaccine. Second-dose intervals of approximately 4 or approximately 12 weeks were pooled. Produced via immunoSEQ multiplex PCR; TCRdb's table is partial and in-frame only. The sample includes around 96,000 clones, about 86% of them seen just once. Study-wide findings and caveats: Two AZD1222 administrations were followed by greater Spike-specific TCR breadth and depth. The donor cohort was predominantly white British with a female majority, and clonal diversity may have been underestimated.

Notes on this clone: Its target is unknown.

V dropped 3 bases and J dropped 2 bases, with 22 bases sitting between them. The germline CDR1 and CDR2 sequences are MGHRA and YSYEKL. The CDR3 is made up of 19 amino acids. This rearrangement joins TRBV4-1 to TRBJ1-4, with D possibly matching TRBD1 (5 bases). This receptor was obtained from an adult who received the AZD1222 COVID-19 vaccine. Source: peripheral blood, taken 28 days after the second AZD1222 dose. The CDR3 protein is CASSQDRVGSGATNEKLFF. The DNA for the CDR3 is TGCGCCAGCAGCCAGGATAGGGTGGGCTCCGGGGCCACTAATGAAAAACTGTTTTTT.